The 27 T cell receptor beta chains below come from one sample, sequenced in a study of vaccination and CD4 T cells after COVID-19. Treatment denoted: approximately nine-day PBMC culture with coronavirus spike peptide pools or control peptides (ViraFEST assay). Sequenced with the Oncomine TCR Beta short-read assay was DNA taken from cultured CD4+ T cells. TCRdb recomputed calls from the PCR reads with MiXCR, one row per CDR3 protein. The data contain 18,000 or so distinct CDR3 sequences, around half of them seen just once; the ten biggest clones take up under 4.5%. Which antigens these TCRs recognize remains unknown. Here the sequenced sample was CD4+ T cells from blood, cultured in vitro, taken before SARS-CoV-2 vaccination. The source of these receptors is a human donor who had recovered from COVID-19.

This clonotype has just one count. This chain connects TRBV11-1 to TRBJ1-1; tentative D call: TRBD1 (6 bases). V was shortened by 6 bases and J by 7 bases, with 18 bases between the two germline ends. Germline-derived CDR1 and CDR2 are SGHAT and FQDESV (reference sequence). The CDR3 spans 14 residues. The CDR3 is CASRPTTGQNEAFF. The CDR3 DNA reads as TGTGCCAGCAGACCGACGACAGGACAAAATGAAGCTTTCTTT.

This chain's CDR3 is CASSIERTLANQPQHF. The CDR3 nucleotides are TGTGCCAGTAGTATAGAACGGACACTGGCAAATCAGCCCCAGCATTTT. The J gene is TRBJ1-5, the V gene TRBV19; a possible D gene is TRBD1 (5 bases). Germline CDR1 LNHDA, CDR2 SQIVND (reference sequence). The ends were cut back, 0 bases at V and 4 bases at J, with 13 bases in the middle. CDR3 length: 16 residues. The complete variable domain, with remaining parts taken from reference TRBV19 and TRBJ1-5, reads DGGITQSPKYLFRKEGQNVTLSCEQNLNHDAMYWYRQDPGQGLRLIYYSQIVNDFQKGDIAEGYSVSREKKESFPLTVTSAQKNPTAFYLCASSIERTLANQPQHFGDGTRLSIL.

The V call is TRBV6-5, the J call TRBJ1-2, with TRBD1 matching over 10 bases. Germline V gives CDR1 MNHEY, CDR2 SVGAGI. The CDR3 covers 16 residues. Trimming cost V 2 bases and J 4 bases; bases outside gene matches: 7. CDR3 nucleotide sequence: TGTGCCAGCAGTTACGACCGGACAGGGGGGGTCTATGGCTACACCTTC. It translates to CASSYDRTGGVYGYTF.

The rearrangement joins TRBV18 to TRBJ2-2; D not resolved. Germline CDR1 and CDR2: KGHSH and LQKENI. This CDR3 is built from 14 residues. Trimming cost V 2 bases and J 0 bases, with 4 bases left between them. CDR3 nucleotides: TGTGCCAGCTCACCAAGGTCGAACACCGGGGAGCTGTTTTTT. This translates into CASSPRSNTGELFF.

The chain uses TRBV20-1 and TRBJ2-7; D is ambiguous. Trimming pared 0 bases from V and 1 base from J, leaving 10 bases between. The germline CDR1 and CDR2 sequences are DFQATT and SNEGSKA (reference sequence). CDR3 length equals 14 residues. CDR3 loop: CSARDNLLSYEQYF. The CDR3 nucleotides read TGCAGTGCTAGAGATAATCTACTGTCCTACGAGCAGTACTTC.

CDR3 in amino acids: CATSGADTEAFF. The DNA of the CDR3 is TGTGCCACCAGCGGGGCGGACACTGAAGCTTTCTTT. This chain links TRBV15 with TRBJ1-1, with a tentative D call TRBD1 (5 bases). Trimming cost V 5 bases and J 3 bases, with 7 bases left between them. CDR1 is LNHNV, CDR2 YYDKDF, per germline (reference sequence). The CDR3 loop spans 12 amino acids.

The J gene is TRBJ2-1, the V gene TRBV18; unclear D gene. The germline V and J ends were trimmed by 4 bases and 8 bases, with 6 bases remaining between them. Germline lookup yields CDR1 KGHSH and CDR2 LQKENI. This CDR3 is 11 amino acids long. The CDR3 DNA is TGTGCCAGCTCACTAGTAGATGAGCAGTTCTTC. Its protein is CASSLVDEQFF.

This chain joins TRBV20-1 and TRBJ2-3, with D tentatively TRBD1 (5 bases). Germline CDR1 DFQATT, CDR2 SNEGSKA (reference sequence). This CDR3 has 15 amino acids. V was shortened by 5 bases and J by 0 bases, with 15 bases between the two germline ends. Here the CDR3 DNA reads TGCAGTGCTGACAGAAGGGGATCTAGCACAGATACGCAGTATTTT. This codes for CSADRRGSSTDTQYF.

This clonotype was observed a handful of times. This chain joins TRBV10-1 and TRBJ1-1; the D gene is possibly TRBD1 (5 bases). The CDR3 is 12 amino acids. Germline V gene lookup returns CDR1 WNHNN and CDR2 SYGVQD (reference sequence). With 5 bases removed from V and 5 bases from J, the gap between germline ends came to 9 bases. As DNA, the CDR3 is TGCGCCAGCAGTAGGGACGGGACTGAAGCTTTCTTT. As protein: CASSRDGTEAFF.

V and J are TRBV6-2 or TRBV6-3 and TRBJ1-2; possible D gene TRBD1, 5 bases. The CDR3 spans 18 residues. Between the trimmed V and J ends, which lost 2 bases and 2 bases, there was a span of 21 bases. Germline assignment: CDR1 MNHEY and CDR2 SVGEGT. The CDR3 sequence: CASSYLWTQGQRNYGYTF. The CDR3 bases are TGTGCCAGCAGTTACCTTTGGACCCAGGGCCAGAGAAACTATGGCTACACCTTC.

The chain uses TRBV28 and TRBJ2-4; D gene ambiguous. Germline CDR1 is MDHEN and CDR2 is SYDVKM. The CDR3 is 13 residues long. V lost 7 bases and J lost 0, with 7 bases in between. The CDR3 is CASNRLAKNIQYF. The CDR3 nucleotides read TGTGCCAGCAATCGCCTAGCCAAAAACATTCAGTACTTC.

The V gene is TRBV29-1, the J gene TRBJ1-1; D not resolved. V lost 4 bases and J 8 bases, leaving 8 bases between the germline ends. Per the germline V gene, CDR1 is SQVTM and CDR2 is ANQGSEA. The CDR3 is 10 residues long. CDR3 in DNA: TGCAGCGTTGGAAACCTGGAAGCTTTCTTT. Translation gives CSVGNLEAFF.

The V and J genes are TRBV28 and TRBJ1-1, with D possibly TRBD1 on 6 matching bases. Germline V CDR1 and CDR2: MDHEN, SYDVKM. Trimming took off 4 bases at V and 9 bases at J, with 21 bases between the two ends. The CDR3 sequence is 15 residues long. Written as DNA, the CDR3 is TGTGCCAGCAGTTCGGGGGGGGGCAGGGCCATCAAAGCTTTCTTT. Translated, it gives CASSSGGGRAIKAFF.

This CDR3 reads CASSPGTDRSYEQYF. The DNA for the CDR3 is TGTGCCAGCAGCCCGGGGACAGATCGTTCCTACGAGCAGTACTTC. The chain links TRBV11-2 to TRBJ2-7; 7 bases map to TRBD1. The germline V gene encodes CDR1 SGHAT and CDR2 FQNNGV. The CDR3 contains 15 residues. J was trimmed by 1 base and V by 5 bases; bases with no gene match: 8.

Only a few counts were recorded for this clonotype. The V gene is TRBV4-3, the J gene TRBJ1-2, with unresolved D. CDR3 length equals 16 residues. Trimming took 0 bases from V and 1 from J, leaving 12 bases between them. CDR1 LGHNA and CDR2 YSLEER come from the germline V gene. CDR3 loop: CASSQDSGIRNYGYTF. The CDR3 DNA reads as TGCGCCAGCAGCCAAGATAGTGGGATACGTAACTATGGCTACACCTTC.

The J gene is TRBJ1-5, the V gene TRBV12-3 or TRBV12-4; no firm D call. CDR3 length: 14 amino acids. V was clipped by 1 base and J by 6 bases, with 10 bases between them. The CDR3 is CASSLGLSGQPQHF. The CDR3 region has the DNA TGTGCCAGCAGTTTAGGCCTGTCGGGTCAGCCCCAGCATTTT.

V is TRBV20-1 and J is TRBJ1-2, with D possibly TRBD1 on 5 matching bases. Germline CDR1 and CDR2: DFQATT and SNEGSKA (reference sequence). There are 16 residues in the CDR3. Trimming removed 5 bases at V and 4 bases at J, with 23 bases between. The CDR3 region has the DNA TGCAGTGCTGTGGGGGGGATGGGGGTAATGGGCTATGGCTACACCTTC. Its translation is CSAVGGMGVMGYGYTF.

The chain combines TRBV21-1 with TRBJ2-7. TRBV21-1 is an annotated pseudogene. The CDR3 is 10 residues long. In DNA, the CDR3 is TGTGCCAGCAGCCCCTACGAGCAGTACTTC. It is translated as CASSPYEQYF.

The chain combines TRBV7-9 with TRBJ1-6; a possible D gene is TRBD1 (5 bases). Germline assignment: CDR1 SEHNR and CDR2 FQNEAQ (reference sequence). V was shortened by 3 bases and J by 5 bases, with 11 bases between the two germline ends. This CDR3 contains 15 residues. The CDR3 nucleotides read TGTGCCAGCAGCTTCGGGGGTTTCGATAATTCACCCCTCCACTTT. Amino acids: CASSFGGFDNSPLHF.

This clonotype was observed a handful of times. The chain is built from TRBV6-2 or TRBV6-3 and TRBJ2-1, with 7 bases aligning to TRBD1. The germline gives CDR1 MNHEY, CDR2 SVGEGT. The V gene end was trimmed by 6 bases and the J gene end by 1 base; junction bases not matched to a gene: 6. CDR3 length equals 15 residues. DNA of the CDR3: TGTGCCAGCAGCCCGAGCAGGGGGTCCTACAATGAGCAGTTCTTC. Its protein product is CASSPSRGSYNEQFF.

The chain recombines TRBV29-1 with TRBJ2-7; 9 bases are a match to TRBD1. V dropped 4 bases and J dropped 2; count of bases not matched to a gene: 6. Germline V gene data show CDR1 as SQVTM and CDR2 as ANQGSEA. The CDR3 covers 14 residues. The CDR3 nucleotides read TGCAGCGTTGGTGGGGGACAGGGCCCCTACGAGCAGTACTTC. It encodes CSVGGGQGPYEQYF.

The CDR3 loop is CSVDRDNTGELFF. The CDR3 DNA follows: TGCAGCGTTGACAGGGATAACACCGGGGAGCTGTTTTTT. This sequence joins TRBV29-1 and TRBJ2-2, with a possible D match to TRBD1 (5 bases). Trimming stripped 3 bases from V and 2 bases from J, with 7 bases between. This CDR3 comprises 13 residues. Germline-derived CDR1 and CDR2 are SQVTM and ANQGSEA.

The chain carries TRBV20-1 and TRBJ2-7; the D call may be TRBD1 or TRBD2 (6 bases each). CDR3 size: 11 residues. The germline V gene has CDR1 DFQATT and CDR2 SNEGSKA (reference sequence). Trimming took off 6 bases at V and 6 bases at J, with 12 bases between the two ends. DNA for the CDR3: TGCAGTGCAAGGGGGGCTTTCGAGCAGTACTTC. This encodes CSARGAFEQYF.

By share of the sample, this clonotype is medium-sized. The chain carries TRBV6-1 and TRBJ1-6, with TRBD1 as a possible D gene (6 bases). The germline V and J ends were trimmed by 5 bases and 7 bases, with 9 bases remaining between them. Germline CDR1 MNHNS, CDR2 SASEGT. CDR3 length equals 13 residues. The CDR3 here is CASSQGFNSPLHF. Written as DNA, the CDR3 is TGTGCCAGCAGTCAGGGGTTCAATTCACCCCTCCACTTT.

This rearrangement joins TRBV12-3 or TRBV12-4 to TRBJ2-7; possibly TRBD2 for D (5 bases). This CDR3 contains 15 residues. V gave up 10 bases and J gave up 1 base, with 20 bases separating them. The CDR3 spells CAISDEWRSSYEQYF. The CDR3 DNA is TGTGCCATCTCAGATGAGTGGAGGTCATCCTACGAGCAGTACTTC.

CDR3 loop: CASSATRANNQPQHF. DNA for the CDR3: TGTGCCAGCAGCGCCACGAGGGCTAATAATCAGCCCCAGCATTTT. The chain is built from TRBV6-1 and TRBJ1-5; no firm D call. CDR1 is MNHNS, CDR2 SASEGT, per germline. The CDR3 sequence is 15 residues long. V shed 6 bases and J shed 4 bases, with 16 bases lying between them.

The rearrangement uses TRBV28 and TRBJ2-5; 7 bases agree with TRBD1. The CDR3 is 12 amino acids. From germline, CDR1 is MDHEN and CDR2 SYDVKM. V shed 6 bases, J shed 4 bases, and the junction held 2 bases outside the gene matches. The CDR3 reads CASRGQRETQYF. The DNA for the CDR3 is TGTGCCAGCAGGGGACAGAGAGAGACCCAGTACTTC.